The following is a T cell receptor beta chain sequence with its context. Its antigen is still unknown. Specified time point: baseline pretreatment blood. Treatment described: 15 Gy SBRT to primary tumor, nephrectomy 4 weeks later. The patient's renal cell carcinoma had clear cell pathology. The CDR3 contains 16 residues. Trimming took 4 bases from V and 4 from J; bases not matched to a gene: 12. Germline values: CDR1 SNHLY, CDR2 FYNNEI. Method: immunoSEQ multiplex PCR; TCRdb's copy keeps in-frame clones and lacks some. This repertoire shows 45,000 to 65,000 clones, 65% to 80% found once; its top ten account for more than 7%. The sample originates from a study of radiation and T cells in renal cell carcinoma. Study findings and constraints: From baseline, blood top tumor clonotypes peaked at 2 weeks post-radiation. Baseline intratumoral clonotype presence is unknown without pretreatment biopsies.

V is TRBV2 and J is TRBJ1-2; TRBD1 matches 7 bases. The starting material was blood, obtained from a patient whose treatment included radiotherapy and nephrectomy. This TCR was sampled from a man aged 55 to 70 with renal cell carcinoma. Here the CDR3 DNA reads TGTGCCAGCAGTGGCGACAGGGTACCCAATAGCTATGGCTACACCTTC. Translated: CASSGDRVPNSYGYTF. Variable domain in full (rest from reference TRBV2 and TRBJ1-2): EPEVTQTPSHQVTQMGQEVILRCVPISNHLYFYWYRQILGQKVEFLVSFYNNEISEKSEIFDDQFSVERPDGSNFTLKIRSTKLEDSAMYFCASSGDRVPNSYGYTFGSGTRLTVV.